Included here is one T cell receptor (beta chain) sequence, with context. These data come from a study of cytomegalovirus exposure and HLA in healthy donors. A multiplex PCR was run with 60 Vbeta primers and 13 Jbeta primers. Generated by immunoSEQ multiplex PCR, the TCRdb table keeps only in-frame clones and is missing some. Found here are about 160,000 clones, about 80% of them singletons; the top ten hold more than 9.5%. The CDR3 is made up of 20 amino acids. The germline V gene encodes CDR1 MNHEY and CDR2 SMNVEV (reference sequence). Trimming took 4 bases from V and 0 from J; bases not matched to a gene: 10.

This clonotype was obtained from a man aged 18-30 years in good health and CMV-seropositive. This sequence joins TRBV27 and TRBJ2-1, with 15 bases matching TRBD2. Sequenced input: PBMCs. CDR3 nucleotide sequence: TGTGCCAGCAGTTCCGGGACTAGCGGGAGGCCACCAAGCTCCTACAATGAGCAGTTCTTC. This gives the protein CASSSGTSGRPPSSYNEQFF.